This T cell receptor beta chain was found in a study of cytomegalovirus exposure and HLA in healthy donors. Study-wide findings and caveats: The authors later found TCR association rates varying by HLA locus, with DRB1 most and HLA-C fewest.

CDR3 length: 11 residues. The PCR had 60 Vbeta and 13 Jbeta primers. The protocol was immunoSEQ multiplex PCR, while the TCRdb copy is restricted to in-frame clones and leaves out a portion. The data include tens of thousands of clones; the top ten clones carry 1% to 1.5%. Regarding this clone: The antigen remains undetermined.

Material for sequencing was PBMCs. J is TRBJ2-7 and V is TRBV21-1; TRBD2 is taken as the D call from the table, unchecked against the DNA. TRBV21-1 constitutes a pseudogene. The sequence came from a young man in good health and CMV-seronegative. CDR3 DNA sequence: TGTGCCAGCAGCCTGAGCTACGAGCAGTACTTC. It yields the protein CASSLSYEQYF.